The next 2 T cell receptor beta chains were all read from a single sample in a study of blood T cell repertoires in COVID-19. TCRdb's table, derived via immunoSEQ multiplex PCR, lists solely in-frame clones and lacks some. The sample yields tens of thousands of clones, about four fifths seen once. Sequenced sample: peripheral blood. All receptors come from a woman between 50 and 59 years old with active or convalescent COVID-19.

This clone showed up just a few times. The chain has TRBV18 and TRBJ2-7; possibly TRBD2 for D (6 bases). CDR1 KGHSH and CDR2 LQKENI come from the germline V gene. The CDR3 covers 13 residues. V lost 6 bases to trimming and J lost 5 bases, with 14 bases between them. CDR3 amino acids: CASSQQSGDEQYF. In DNA, the CDR3 is TGTGCCAGCTCCCAACAGTCGGGAGACGAGCAGTACTTC.

V gene TRBV6-5 combines with J gene TRBJ2-3, with D maybe TRBD1 (6 bases). The germline gives CDR1 MNHEY, CDR2 SVGAGI. Trimming removed 0 bases at V and 0 bases at J, with 7 bases between. The CDR3 is 15 residues long. CDR3 protein: CASSYSGQSTDTQYF. The CDR3 nucleotides are TGTGCCAGCAGTTACTCCGGACAGAGCACAGATACGCAGTATTTT.